Presented here are 23 T cell receptor beta chains from one specimen sequenced in a study of T cells in Graves' hyperthyroidism and ophthalmopathy. Amplified TCR beta CDR3 regions derived from RNA transcripts. TCR CDR3 underwent first-round RT-PCR with the HTBI primer set. TCRdb used MiXCR to reprocess the multiplex PCR reads, holding one entry per CDR3 protein. The sample holds approximately 490,000 distinct CDR3 sequences, less than 25% seen once. Sequencing used blood. These receptors all stem from a woman in her 70s with Graves' ophthalmopathy.

The chain couples TRBV5-1 to TRBJ1-4, with 8 bases identical to TRBD1. The trim removed 4 bases at V and 6 bases at J, leaving 8 bases unmatched. This CDR3 region has 15 residues. Germline lookup yields CDR1 SGHRS and CDR2 YFSETQ. CDR3 sequence (DNA): TGCGCCAGCAGCCCGCAACAGGGGGTTTATGAAAAACTGTTTTTT. Translation: CASSPQQGVYEKLFF.

This clonotype was counted many times. The V call is TRBV7-9, the J call TRBJ1-1, with D perhaps TRBD1 (6 bases). Germline assignment: CDR1 SEHNR and CDR2 FQNEAQ (reference sequence). With 3 bases removed from V and 5 bases from J, the gap between germline ends came to 10 bases. This CDR3 has 13 amino acids. This chain's CDR3 is CASSFDRITEAFF. The CDR3 DNA sequence: TGTGCCAGCAGCTTTGACAGGATAACTGAAGCTTTCTTT.

The genes are TRBV6-5 and TRBJ2-5; D gene unclear. The tail of the sequence fits TRBJ2-1 better, so the J call may be wrong. Germline CDR1 is MNHEY and CDR2 is SVGAGI. The CDR3 extends over 13 amino acids. The DNA of the CDR3 is TGTGCCAGCAGTTACAGGCAGAGAATGATCCAGTTCTTC. This sequence encodes CASSYRQRMIQFF.

This clonotype has a count of ten or more. V gene TRBV7-2 combines with J gene TRBJ2-7; the match to TRBD2 covers 12 bases. Germline CDR1 and CDR2: SGHTA and FQGNSA. The CDR3 has 17 amino acids. J was trimmed by 6 bases and V by 5 bases; bases with no gene match: 14. The CDR3 nucleotides read TGTGCCAGCAGCGCGCGACTAGCGGGAGCGATTGAGGCCGAGCAGTACTTC. It is translated as CASSARLAGAIEAEQYF.

V and J are TRBV9 and TRBJ2-3; no definite D call. V was shortened by 0 bases and J by 4 bases, with 6 bases between the two germline ends. The CDR3 extends over 13 amino acids. Germline V lookup: CDR1 SGDLS, CDR2 YYNGEE. The CDR3 DNA sequence: TGTGCCAGCAGCGTAGGGGCGGCAGATACGCAGTATTTT. It translates to CASSVGAADTQYF.

The sample holds a few counts of this clonotype. The CDR3 here is CASSPGGGAGVSYEQYF. The DNA for the CDR3 is TGTGCCAGCAGCCCCGGAGGGGGGGCAGGGGTCTCCTACGAGCAGTACTTC. The gene calls are TRBV5-4 and TRBJ2-7; possibly TRBD2 for D (7 bases). Germline CDR1 is SGHNT and CDR2 is YYREEE (reference sequence). The CDR3 spans 17 residues. Between the trimmed V and J ends, which lost 4 bases and 0 bases, there was a span of 20 bases.

This clonotype was seen a handful of times. The rearrangement joins TRBV2 to TRBJ2-5, with TRBD1 matching 7 bases. This CDR3 region has 14 residues. Germline CDR1 and CDR2: SNHLY and FYNNEI. Trimming took 6 bases from V and 0 from J; bases not matched to a gene: 4. CDR3 bases: TGTGCCAGCAGGTCCAGGGGGTACCAAGAGACCCAGTACTTC. Encoded protein: CASRSRGYQETQYF.

This clonotype was counted at least ten times. This sequence joins TRBV6-2 or TRBV6-3 and TRBJ2-7; TRBD1 or TRBD2 may be the D gene (5 bases each). The length of the CDR3 is 11 residues. With 11 bases removed from V and 5 bases from J, the gap between germline ends came to 13 bases. Germline loops: CDR1 MNHEY, CDR2 SVGEGT. The CDR3 protein is CAVAQGDEQYF. CDR3 nucleotides: TGTGCCGTAGCGCAGGGCGACGAGCAGTACTTC.

The chain employs TRBV10-2 and TRBJ2-2; weak D call: TRBD2 (5 bases). Looked up from germline, CDR1 is WSHSY and CDR2 is SAAADI. This CDR3 has 14 amino acids. Trimming pared 6 bases from V and 7 bases from J, leaving 15 bases between. For the CDR3, the DNA is TGCGCCAGCAGGGAGAGGGCAGCCGGCGGGGAGCTGTTTTTT. It is translated as CASRERAAGGELFF.

The rearrangement links TRBV4-3 to TRBJ1-2; D may be TRBD1 (6 bases). V was shortened by 1 base and J by 8 bases, with 14 bases between the two germline ends. The length of the CDR3 is 14 residues. Germline V gene sequence: CDR1 LGHNA, CDR2 YSLEER. The CDR3 DNA is TGCGCCAGCAGCCAAGTGGGGGGGGCTGAGGGCTACACCTTC. Amino acid sequence: CASSQVGGAEGYTF.

This clonotype was found a few times. The chain has TRBV20-1 and TRBJ1-5; D remains unclear. The CDR3 covers 16 residues. The germline V and J ends were trimmed by 6 bases and 0 bases, with 18 bases remaining between them. Germline values: CDR1 DFQATT, CDR2 SNEGSKA (reference sequence). In DNA, the CDR3 is TGCAGTGCGCGACTCCCCGAGGGCAATAGCAATCAGCCCCAGCATTTT. Residues: CSARLPEGNSNQPQHF.

The CDR3: CASSTPGTFSGYTF. DNA of the CDR3: TGTGCCAGTAGTACCCCCGGGACATTTAGCGGCTACACCTTC. The rearrangement joins TRBV19 to TRBJ1-2, with a weak D call TRBD1 (6 bases). Trimming pared 4 bases from V and 8 bases from J, leaving 17 bases between. The CDR3 contains 14 residues. Germline CDR1 reads LNHDA; CDR2 reads SQIVND (reference sequence).

A few counts support this clonotype. The CDR3 loop reads CASSLGLAGRAETQYF. DNA for the CDR3: TGCGCCAGCAGCTTAGGACTAGCGGGACGCGCTGAGACCCAGTACTTC. The V call is TRBV5-1, the J call TRBJ2-5, with 12 bases aligning to TRBD2. After removal of 2 bases from V and 5 bases from J, the junction contained 7 bases not matched to a gene. The CDR3 runs 16 residues. From germline, CDR1 is SGHRS and CDR2 YFSETQ. The variable domain in full, with the rest retrieved from reference TRBV5-1 and TRBJ2-5, is KAGVTQTPRYLIKTRGQQVTLSCSPISGHRSVSWYQQTPGQGLQFLFEYFSETQRNKGNFPGRFSGRQFSNSRSEMNVSTLELGDSALYLCASSLGLAGRAETQYFGPGTRLLVL.

This clonotype was found many times. The chain employs TRBV28 and TRBJ2-3; TRBD2 aligns across 10 bases. The CDR3 covers 15 residues. V dropped 9 bases and J dropped 8; count of bases not matched to a gene: 14. Germline CDR1 MDHEN, CDR2 SYDVKM. CDR3 amino acids: CASSGRLAGETTQYF. The CDR3 region has the DNA TGTGCCAGTAGCGGACGTCTAGCGGGAGAAACTACGCAGTATTTT.

The chain uses TRBV30 and TRBJ2-3; unclear D gene. Deletions cut 2 bases from V and 0 bases from J, with 3 bases between. The CDR3 consists of 12 residues. Germline V CDR1 and CDR2: GTSNPN, SVGIG (reference sequence). CDR3 nucleotide sequence: TGTGCCTGGAGTCTTAGCACAGATACGCAGTATTTT. Translating it yields CAWSLSTDTQYF. Variable domain in full (rest from reference TRBV30 and TRBJ2-3): SQTIHQWPATLVQPVGSPLSLECTVEGTSNPNLYWYRQAAGRGLQLLFYSVGIGQISSEVPQNLSASRPQDRQFILSSKKLLLSDSGFYLCAWSLSTDTQYFGPGTRLTVL.

This clonotype came up many times. This rearrangement joins TRBV19 to TRBJ1-1; 9 bases align to TRBD1. This CDR3 spans 14 amino acids. The V segment lost 9 bases and the J segment 2 bases; nucleotides outside the gene matches: 7. CDR1 LNHDA and CDR2 SQIVND come from the germline V gene (reference sequence). The CDR3 sequence: CASNRGLLNTEAFF. In DNA form, the CDR3 reads TGTGCCAGCAACAGGGGGCTGCTTAACACTGAAGCTTTCTTT.

In its sample, this clonotype was seen a few times. V usage is TRBV25-1 and J usage is TRBJ1-5; 8 positions agree with TRBD1. V trimming: 3 bases; J trimming: 3 bases; junction bases outside the gene matches: 7. This CDR3 has 16 residues. Germline V gene sequence: CDR1 MGHDK, CDR2 SYGVNS. CDR3 sequence (DNA): TGTGCCAGCAGTGAGGACAGGGTAGGAAACAATCAGCCCCAGCATTTT. Amino acids: CASSEDRVGNNQPQHF. The full variable domain, in which reference TRBV25-1 and TRBJ1-5 provide the parts outside the CDR3, is EADIYQTPRYLVIGTGKKITLECSQTMGHDKMYWYQQDPGMELHLIHYSYGVNSTEKGDLSSESTVSRIRTEHFPLTLESARPSHTSQYLCASSEDRVGNNQPQHFGDGTRLSIL.

The rearrangement uses TRBV4-2 and TRBJ2-2; D not certain. The CDR3 extends over 15 amino acids. Germline assignment: CDR1 LGHNA and CDR2 YNFKEQ. Trimming left V 0 bases short and J 0 bases short, with 5 bases between. This CDR3 is CASSQDRPNTGELFF. The CDR3 coding sequence is TGTGCCAGCAGCCAAGATAGACCGAACACCGGGGAGCTGTTTTTT.

This clonotype came up a few times. V is TRBV28 and J is TRBJ2-5; a weak D match, TRBD2 (7 bases). Germline CDR1 and CDR2: MDHEN and SYDVKM. This CDR3 comprises 15 residues. Deletions cut 5 bases from V and 4 bases from J, with 17 bases between. CDR3: CASSPPRGGAETQYF. CDR3 nucleotides: TGTGCCAGCAGTCCCCCTAGGGGGGGGGCAGAGACCCAGTACTTC.

This clonotype appeared a few times. The chain couples TRBV9 to TRBJ1-2; no reliable D call. The CDR3 totals 14 residues. The V and J ends lost 0 bases and 1 base respectively, with 7 bases between them. The germline gives CDR1 SGDLS, CDR2 YYNGEE. CDR3 sequence (DNA): TGTGCCAGCAGCGTAGAATCTGGTAACTATGGCTACACCTTC. It specifies CASSVESGNYGYTF. Complete variable domain (other parts from reference TRBV9 and TRBJ1-2): DSGVTQTPKHLITATGQRVTLRCSPRSGDLSVYWYQQSLDQGLQFLIQYYNGEERAKGNILERFSAQQFPDLHSELNLSSLELGDSALYFCASSVESGNYGYTFGSGTRLTVV.

This clonotype was recorded many times. The chain couples TRBV2 to TRBJ2-1, with 8 bases lining up with TRBD2. This CDR3 is built from 15 residues. Germline V CDR1 and CDR2: SNHLY, FYNNEI. V lost 5 bases, J lost 2 bases, and 5 bases stayed unmatched. The CDR3 nucleotides read TGTGCCAGCAGTCTGGGCGGGAGGACCTACAATGAGCAGTTCTTC. Amino acids: CASSLGGRTYNEQFF.

This clonotype turned up a few times. The chain links TRBV7-9 to TRBJ1-1; D is unclear. V was pared by 1 base and J by 1 base, with 10 bases between. The CDR3 loop spans 15 amino acids. Per the germline V gene, CDR1 is SEHNR and CDR2 is FQNEAQ (reference sequence). The CDR3 DNA is TGTGCCAGCAGCTTAGAGGGCAGTTGGAACACTGAAGCTTTCTTT. Protein: CASSLEGSWNTEAFF.

The V and J genes are TRBV7-9 and TRBJ2-5; a possible D gene is TRBD1 (5 bases). Germline-derived CDR1 and CDR2 are SEHNR and FQNEAQ (reference sequence). Trimming removed 2 bases from V and 5 bases from J, with 18 bases in between. This CDR3 comprises 16 residues. This CDR3 is CASSLQGRVSWETQYF. CDR3 sequence (DNA): TGTGCCAGCAGCTTACAGGGAAGGGTTAGTTGGGAGACCCAGTACTTC.